This TCR beta chain appears in the sequencing data of a study of T cells in Graves' hyperthyroidism and ophthalmopathy. Recently diagnosed hyperthyroidism of less than 2 months' duration affected patients aged 18 to 65. Trimming removed 8 bases from V and 8 bases from J; junction bases left unmatched: 5. This CDR3 has 12 residues. The germline CDR1 and CDR2 sequences are SNHLY and FYNNEI. Amplified TCR beta CDR3 regions derived from RNA transcripts. A set of HTBI primers served as the primers for a first-round RT-PCR of the TCR CDR3. TCRdb re-derived calls from the multiplex PCR reads in MiXCR, one entry per CDR3 protein. There are under 300,000 distinct CDR3 sequences in the sample; about 14% occur only once, and 6% to 8% lies in the top ten. In its sample, this clonotype was seen many times.

This TCR was sampled from a woman aged 25 to 39 with Graves' hyperthyroidism that later progressed to Graves' ophthalmopathy. The rearrangement uses TRBV2 and TRBJ2-1; 8 nucleotides match TRBD2. Sequencing input: blood. CDR3 sequence reads: CASRGTRYEQFF. The CDR3 region has the DNA TGTGCCAGCCGGGGGACTAGATATGAGCAGTTCTTC.